This T cell receptor beta chain stems from a study of T-cell reconstitution after alpha-beta-depleted transplantation in children. The CDR3 consists of 13 residues. Germline CDR1 and CDR2: KGHSH and LQKENI. Between the trimmed V and J ends, which lost 2 bases and 3 bases, there was a span of 7 bases. Unique molecular identifiers were incorporated when the TCRbeta library was constructed. TCRdb reanalysed the PCR reads using MiXCR and keeps one entry per CDR3 protein. The table lists 550,000 to 600,000 distinct CDR3 sequences, 20% to 25% of them singletons. This clonotype was seen ten or more times. The material sequenced was PBMCs, mostly from graft donor cells, taken 360 days after TCRalphabeta/CD19-depleted stem cell transplant. The chain links TRBV18 to TRBJ1-1; no firm D call. This TCR was sampled from a boy under two years old who had a stem cell transplant for acute myeloid leukemia, so the T cells may come from the graft donor. CDR3 nucleotide sequence: TGTGCCAGCTCACCAGGAATTGACACTGAAGCTTTCTTT. Amino acids: CASSPGIDTEAFF.